This T cell receptor beta chain was captured by sequencing in a study of blood T cells in healthy people across ages. Findings and caveats of the study: A roughly linear age-dependent decrease characterized TCR beta diversity per million T cells.

To note about this clonotype: Its specificity is unknown. A much larger clone sits a single nucleotide away, making a read error possible.

The second PCR ran about 6 to 12 cycles with a sample-barcoded 5' primer and J-beta primers. Through a template-switch adaptor with 12 random nucleotides, each cDNA molecule received a tag. All samples yielded 3 million or more CDR3-containing paired-end reads. TCRdb reanalysed the 5' RACE reads using MiXCR and keeps one entry per CDR3 protein. The sample has roughly 1,500,000 distinct CDR3 sequences, around 39% seen once; the top ten hold 6.5% to 10%. Germline V lookup: CDR1 MNHEY, CDR2 SVGEGT. The CDR3 contains 12 residues. V lost 6 bases, J lost 5 bases, and 9 bases lay in between. The rearrangement links TRBV6-2 or TRBV6-3 to TRBJ2-3, with D perhaps matching TRBD2 (6 bases). The sequencing sample was made of blood. The clonotype was recovered from a woman between 18 and 29 years old in good health. The CDR3 DNA reads as TGTGCCAGCAGGTACGGGGGAGATACGCAGTATTTT. Translation gives CASRYGGDTQYF.